These T cell receptor beta chains were read from a single sample in a study of T cell responses to AZD1222 COVID-19 vaccine. Sequencing used immunoSEQ multiplex PCR; TCRdb keeps in-frame clones, though not all of them. Of over 90,000 clones in the sample, roughly 91% were seen once. Here the sequenced sample was peripheral blood, taken on day 0 of AZD1222 vaccination. These receptors all come from an adult in good health. Both conserved end residues are part of each CDR3. The D gene is left open where the match is weak. Expanded clones are given a class, and other clones once, few, many or no size at all.

>TRBV10-3|NA|TRBJ2-6|NA
TGTGCCATCAGTGAGGGACCCCACCGCTCTGGGGCCAACGTCCTGACTTTC
CAISEGPHRSGANVLTF
>TRBV5-1|NA|TRBJ1-4|NA
TGCGCCAGCAGCTTGGCCGCAACTAATGAAAAACTGTTTTTT
CASSLAATNEKLFF
>TRBV19|NA|TRBJ1-1|NA
TGTGCCAGTACGCGGAGCCCAATGAACACTGAAGCTTTCTTT
CASTRSPMNTEAFF
>TRBV7-2|NA|TRBJ2-7|TRBD1
TGTGCCAGCAGCTTAGCGGGGCAGGGGGCGGGAGAGCAGTACTTC
CASSLAGQGAGEQYF
>TRBV29-1|NA|TRBJ2-5|NA
TGCAGCGCTACCATAGATAGGGAGACCCAGTACTTC
CSATIDRETQYF
>TRBV9|NA|TRBJ2-1|TRBD1
TGTGCCAGCAGCGTAGGAGGGGCAGGGGGAAATGAGCAGTTCTTC
CASSVGGAGGNEQFF
>TRBV6-5|NA|TRBJ2-7|TRBD2
TGTGCCAGCAGTTCCACTAGCGGGAGGGTTAACGAGCAGTACTTC
CASSSTSGRVNEQYF
>TRBV7-9|once|TRBJ2-7|TRBD2
TGTGCCAGCAGCTCCACACGGACTAGCGGGTATTACGAGCAGTACTTC
CASSSTRTSGYYEQYF
>TRBV18|NA|TRBJ2-7|TRBD1
TGTGCCAGCTCACCCGGGACAGCAACTGACGAGCAGTACTTC
CASSPGTATDEQYF
>TRBV7-2|NA|TRBJ1-6|NA
TGTGCCAGCAGCTTAGATGCGGGGTTTAATTCACCCCTCCACTTT
CASSLDAGFNSPLHF
>TRBV25-1|NA|TRBJ2-7|TRBD1
TGTGCCATATCATCGGGACAGAGCTACGAGCAGTACTTC
CAISSGQSYEQYF
>TRBV7-2|NA|TRBJ1-5|TRBD1
TGTGCCAGCAGCAGAACAGGGGGGGTGGGCAATCAGCCCCAGCATTTT
CASSRTGGVGNQPQHF
>TRBV6-4|few|TRBJ2-2|TRBD2
TGTGCCAGCAGTGGCCTAGCGGCAGAGGGCGGGGAGCTGTTTTTT
CASSGLAAEGGELFF
>TRBV5-1|NA|TRBJ1-2|NA
TGCGCCAGCAGCTTAACAGGGACGAGGCATGGCTACACCTTC
CASSLTGTRHGYTF
>TRBV10-2|NA|TRBJ1-2|NA
TGCGCCAGCAGGGACCCTAACTATGGCTACACCTTC
CASRDPNYGYTF
>TRBV28|NA|TRBJ1-5|NA
TGTGCCAGCAGGGTAGGAGTAGGGGATAGCAATCAGCCCCAGCATTTT
CASRVGVGDSNQPQHF
>TRBV9|NA|TRBJ2-2|NA
TGTGCCAGCAGCGTCCACCCCGTTAACGGGGAGCTGTTTTTT
CASSVHPVNGELFF
>TRBV19|NA|TRBJ2-7|NA
TGTGCCAGTAGTATCCGTCCTACCTACGAGCAGTACTTC
CASSIRPTYEQYF
>TRBV27|NA|TRBJ2-1|TRBD1
TGTGCCAGCAGTTCCTCAGGGGGCTCCTACAATGAGCAGTTCTTC
CASSSSGGSYNEQFF
>TRBV28|NA|TRBJ1-4|NA
TGTGCCAGCAGTGTACAGGGAGATAGTGAAAAACTGTTTTTT
CASSVQGDSEKLFF
>TRBV14|NA|TRBJ2-2|NA
TGTGCCAGCAGCCAAGAGGGGTTGGCGGGACGCACCGGGGAGCTGTTTTTT
CASSQEGLAGRTGELFF
>TRBV28|NA|TRBJ1-1|NA
TGTGCCAGCACCCCCCTGGGCACTGAAGCTTTCTTT
CASTPLGTEAFF
>TRBV28|once|TRBJ1-1|NA
TGTGCCAGCAGTCGCAGATGGAACACTGAAGCTTTCTTT
CASSRRWNTEAFF
>TRBV4-3|NA|TRBJ2-1|NA
TGCGCCAGCAGCCAAGATTGGGACGGCTACAATGAGCAGTTCTTC
CASSQDWDGYNEQFF
>TRBV7-2|NA|TRBJ2-1|NA
TGTGCCAGCAGCTTAGCCACAGCATGGGGCTCCTACAATGAGCAGTTCTTC
CASSLATAWGSYNEQFF
>TRBV7-2|NA|TRBJ2-5|NA
TGTGCCAGCAGCCCCAGACGGACCCAAGAGACCCAGTACTTC
CASSPRRTQETQYF
>TRBV14|NA|TRBJ2-7|NA
TGTGCCAGCAACCTAGCAGGACAGACCTACGAGCAGTACTTC
CASNLAGQTYEQYF
>TRBV9|NA|TRBJ2-7|NA
TGTGCCAGCGGAAACGGACCCTACGAGCAGTACTTC
CASGNGPYEQYF
>TRBV10-3|few|TRBJ1-5|NA
TGTGCCATCAGTGAACGGGACGGCCAGCCCCAGCATTTT
CAISERDGQPQHF
>TRBV10-3|NA|TRBJ1-1|NA
TGTGCCATCAGTACCGAACAAGGCAACACTGAAGCTTTCTTT
CAISTEQGNTEAFF
>TRBV7-2|NA|TRBJ2-3|NA
TGTGCCAGCAGCCTGACAGACCTTCCGACAGATACGCAGTATTTT
CASSLTDLPTDTQYF
>TRBV19|once|TRBJ1-3|NA
TGTGCCAGTAGTACCTTCCTTGCTGGAAACACCATATATTTT
CASSTFLAGNTIYF
>TRBV7-3|NA|TRBJ2-5|TRBD1
TGTGCCAGCAGCTTAATCCCCCTTGACAGGGGCCAAGAGACCCAGTACTTC
CASSLIPLDRGQETQYF
>TRBV2|NA|TRBJ2-1|TRBD1
TGTGCCAGCAGTCCCGGGACAGGGGTGAATGAGCAGTTCTTC
CASSPGTGVNEQFF
>TRBV24-1|NA|TRBJ2-1|TRBD2
TGTGCCACCAGTGACCCTAAAGGAGGGCTAGCGGGAGTAACTGAGCAGTTCTTC
CATSDPKGGLAGVTEQFF
>TRBV6-5|few|TRBJ2-2|NA
TGTGCCAGCAGCCGGGACAGCGGGCCCTCCGGGGAGCTGTTTTTT
CASSRDSGPSGELFF
>TRBV4-2|NA|TRBJ1-6|NA
TGTGCCAGCAGCCAAGATTATATTCAGGGCCTTGTCCACTTT
CASSQDYIQGLVHF
>TRBV6-4|NA|TRBJ2-6|NA
TGTGCCAGCAGTGACTCGAGCTCTGGGGCCAACGTCCTGACTTTC
CASSDSSSGANVLTF
>TRBV5-1|NA|TRBJ2-3|NA
TGCGCCAGCAGCTTGGGACATAACACAGATACGCAGTATTTT
CASSLGHNTDTQYF
>TRBV4-1|NA|TRBJ2-2|TRBD2
TGCGCCAGCAGCCCCTTGACTAGCGGGTACAACACCGGGGAGCTGTTTTTT
CASSPLTSGYNTGELFF
>TRBV10-1|NA|TRBJ2-1|NA
TGCGCCAGCAGTGAGGGTATCTTGGGGGACGAGCAGTTCTTC
CASSEGILGDEQFF
>TRBV15|once|TRBJ2-1|NA
TGTGCCACCAGCGGACTGGCCAATGAGCAGTTCTTC
CATSGLANEQFF